Reported below is one T cell receptor beta chain. What it binds is unknown. The sample comes from a study of STAT5B mutations in CD4+ large granular lymphocyte leukemia. Study-wide findings and caveats: Compared with healthy controls (2/35), patient top clones favored TRBV06 (8/27).

The CDR3 contains 14 residues. V was cut by 4 bases and J by 4 bases, with 11 bases left in between. The germline CDR1 and CDR2 sequences are LGHNT and FRNRAP. Assay: immunoSEQ multiplex PCR; the TCRdb copy retains only in-frame clones and omits some. Here the sample spans around 1,700 clones, 70% to 80% being singletons. Depending on availability, patient cells were bead-separated fractions or unselected PBMC. This sequence joins TRBV12-5 and TRBJ1-3, with no clear D. The sequencing input was PBMCs. The receptor comes from a woman in her sixties or seventies with CD4+ T-cell large granular lymphocyte leukemia. The CDR3 here is CASGSSTAGNTIYF. DNA for the CDR3: TGTGCTAGTGGTTCCTCCACGGCCGGAAACACCATATATTTT.